The 22 T cell receptor beta chains below all came from one sample that was sequenced in a study of shared clonotypes between healthy human individuals. In the naive CD8 group, cells lacked CD45RO and were positively selected for CCR7, so terminally differentiated effector memory CD45RA+ cells were left out. TCRdb's copy holds only in-frame clones and misses some; the assay was immunoSEQ multiplex PCR. Here the sample spans hundreds of thousands of clones, roughly 96% being singletons. Sequenced input: naive CD8+ T cells sorted from blood. The source of these receptors is a woman in her twenties or thirties in good health.

This clone was observed a handful of times. The rearrangement uses TRBV9 and TRBJ1-3, with D unresolved. The CDR3 has 13 residues. The germline V gene encodes CDR1 SGDLS and CDR2 YYNGEE. Between the trimmed V and J ends, which lost 4 bases and 0 bases, there was a span of 5 bases. CDR3: CASSPNSGNTIYF. CDR3 coding DNA: TGTGCCAGCAGCCCCAACTCTGGAAACACCATATATTTT.

The genes are TRBV19 and TRBJ2-7; D ambiguous. CDR1 and CDR2 from the germline V gene are LNHDA and SQIVND (reference sequence). Trimming stripped 7 bases from V and 5 bases from J, with 12 bases between. This CDR3 region has 12 residues. The CDR3 region is CASTSDRDEQYF. CDR3 DNA sequence: TGTGCCAGTACCTCAGACCGGGACGAGCAGTACTTC.

The chain has TRBV10-3 and TRBJ2-2; D is unclear. CDR1 and CDR2 from the germline V gene are ENHRY and SYGVKD. V was clipped by 8 bases and J by 7 bases, with 8 bases between them. The CDR3 runs to 11 residues. CDR3 loop: CAIGYRGELFF. CDR3 nucleotides: TGTGCCATCGGTTACCGCGGGGAGCTGTTTTTT.

V and J are TRBV13 and TRBJ2-7, with D perhaps matching TRBD2 (6 bases). Germline lookup yields CDR1 PRHDT and CDR2 FYEKMQ (reference sequence). This CDR3 is built from 12 residues. The V gene lost 5 bases and the J gene lost 4 bases, with 9 bases spanning the gap. The CDR3 loop is CASSEGGYEQYF. CDR3 nucleotides: TGTGCCAGCAGCGAGGGAGGATACGAGCAGTACTTC.

The chain couples TRBV7-8 to TRBJ2-5, with D possibly matching TRBD1 (6 bases). Germline V gives CDR1 SGHVS, CDR2 FQNEAQ. V lost 5 bases to trimming and J lost 1 base, with 8 bases between them. This CDR3 has 13 residues. The CDR3 region is CASSPDSQETQYF. As DNA, the CDR3 is TGTGCCAGCAGCCCGGACAGCCAAGAGACCCAGTACTTC.

The rearrangement joins TRBV29-1 to TRBJ2-1, with TRBD2 matching over 11 bases. V gave up 1 base and J gave up 2 bases; unmatched junction bases: 7. The length of the CDR3 is 17 residues. CDR1 SQVTM and CDR2 ANQGSEA come from the germline V gene. This chain's CDR3 is CSVEALGTSGTYNEQFF. The CDR3 bases are TGCAGCGTTGAAGCCCTCGGGACTAGCGGCACCTACAATGAGCAGTTCTTC.

This sequence joins TRBV2 and TRBJ2-1, with 10 bases aligning to TRBD1. The CDR3 has 16 residues. Germline lookup yields CDR1 SNHLY and CDR2 FYNNEI. Unmatched junction bases numbered 8, after V lost 3 bases and J lost 6 bases. The CDR3: CASSETVGTGVNEQFF. CDR3 bases: TGTGCCAGCAGTGAGACGGTCGGGACAGGGGTCAATGAGCAGTTCTTC.

The chain uses TRBV28 and TRBJ2-3, with 7 bases lining up with TRBD1. The V gene's germline CDR1 is MDHEN and CDR2 SYDVKM. The CDR3 sequence is 17 residues long. Trimming cost V 5 bases and J 3 bases; bases outside gene matches: 14. CDR3 nucleotides: TGTGCCAGCAGTCCTATGGGACAGACGTTTGGGACAGATACGCAGTATTTT. Translated, it gives CASSPMGQTFGTDTQYF.

The chain links TRBV4-1 to TRBJ1-4; the D gene is possibly TRBD1 (5 bases). The CDR3 has 15 amino acids. Germline CDR1 and CDR2: MGHRA and YSYEKL. V lost 0 bases, J lost 6 bases, and 11 bases lay in between. CDR3 sequence reads: CASSQERQGYEKLFF. CDR3 DNA: TGCGCCAGCAGCCAAGAGAGGCAGGGATATGAAAAACTGTTTTTT.

The V call is TRBV21-1, the J call TRBJ2-2; the table calls TRBD2, which could not be checked here. TRBV21-1 is flagged as a pseudogene. This CDR3 comprises 15 residues. CDR3 sequence: CASSYGLGGSRELFF. The CDR3 nucleotides read TGTGCCAGCAGCTACGGACTAGGCGGCAGCAGGGAGCTGTTTTTT.

The table lists this clone with a count of one. The chain employs TRBV28 and TRBJ2-7, with D uncertain. V dropped 6 bases and J dropped 5 bases, with 11 bases sitting between them. CDR3 length: 12 amino acids. Germline V gene sequence: CDR1 MDHEN, CDR2 SYDVKM. The CDR3 region is CASSRVIHEQYF. The CDR3 DNA sequence: TGTGCCAGCAGCCGAGTGATACACGAGCAGTACTTC.

The chain joins TRBV5-6 to TRBJ2-3; D gene unclear. V was cut by 2 bases and J by 1 base, with 14 bases left in between. Germline V CDR1 and CDR2: SGHDT, YYEEEE. CDR3 length equals 16 residues. As DNA, the CDR3 is TGTGCCAGCAGCTTATTCGTCCTGGCCCGCACAGATACGCAGTATTTT. Protein product: CASSLFVLARTDTQYF.

In the case of this clone: The sample has other DNA sequences that encode this CDR3 too. The V and J genes are TRBV7-9 and TRBJ2-7; weak D call: TRBD1 (5 bases). The CDR3 runs to 12 residues. V was cut by 6 bases and J by 3 bases, with 9 bases left in between. Germline V CDR1 and CDR2: SEHNR, FQNEAQ (reference sequence). This CDR3 is CASSLRVYEQYF. The CDR3 DNA is TGTGCCAGCAGTCTCAGGGTCTACGAGCAGTACTTC. Variable domain in full (rest from reference TRBV7-9 and TRBJ2-7): DTGVSQNPRHKITKRGQNVTFRCDPISEHNRLYWYRQTLGQGPEFLTYFQNEAQLEKSRLLSDRFSAERPKGSFSTLEIQRTEQGDSAMYLCASSLRVYEQYFGPGTRLTVT.

The J gene is TRBJ2-1, the V gene TRBV2, with 15 bases lining up with TRBD2. The CDR3 has 14 amino acids. Losses at the gene ends were 8 bases for V and 10 bases for J; bases not matched to a gene: 6. The germline CDR1 and CDR2 sequences are SNHLY and FYNNEI. The CDR3 DNA reads as TGTGCCAGCCTTGGACTAGCGGGAGGGCGGGAGCAGTTCTTC. Protein: CASLGLAGGREQFF. Full variable domain (remainder filled in from reference TRBV2 and TRBJ2-1): EPEVTQTPSHQVTQMGQEVILRCVPISNHLYFYWYRQILGQKVEFLVSFYNNEISEKSEIFDDQFSVERPDGSNFTLKIRSTKLEDSAMYFCASLGLAGGREQFFGPGTRLTVL.

The V and J genes are TRBV10-3 and TRBJ2-1; D call uncertain. V shed 2 bases and J shed 8 bases, with 7 bases lying between them. The CDR3 is made up of 12 amino acids. Germline V CDR1 and CDR2: ENHRY, SYGVKD. The CDR3 DNA is TGTGCCATCAGTGAGCCCTCCGATGAGCAGTTCTTC. Protein product: CAISEPSDEQFF.

The genes are TRBV7-9 and TRBJ2-6; maybe TRBD1 (6 bases). Per germline, CDR1 SEHNR and CDR2 FQNEAQ (reference sequence). This CDR3 region has 15 residues. Trimming shortened V by 6 bases and J by 1 base, and 10 bases separated the two germline ends. CDR3 loop: CASSSGASGANVLTF. CDR3 bases: TGTGCCAGCAGTTCAGGGGCATCTGGGGCCAACGTCCTGACTTTC. Complete variable domain (other parts from reference TRBV7-9 and TRBJ2-6): DTGVSQNPRHKITKRGQNVTFRCDPISEHNRLYWYRQTLGQGPEFLTYFQNEAQLEKSRLLSDRFSAERPKGSFSTLEIQRTEQGDSAMYLCASSSGASGANVLTFGAGSRLTVL.

The chain employs TRBV10-3 and TRBJ2-3; D unresolved. V shed 3 bases and J shed 0 bases, with 10 bases lying between them. The CDR3 totals 15 residues. Germline values: CDR1 ENHRY, CDR2 SYGVKD. The CDR3, as DNA: TGTGCCATCAGTGATGGGCAGACTAGCACAGATACGCAGTATTTT. Encoded protein: CAISDGQTSTDTQYF.

CDR3 bases: TGTGCCAGCAGCCTAGGCGGGAGGCTCAATGAGCAGTTCTTC. Encoded protein: CASSLGGRLNEQFF. The rearrangement joins TRBV5-6 to TRBJ2-1; 8 nucleotides agree with TRBD2. There are 14 residues in the CDR3. Germline V gene sequence: CDR1 SGHDT, CDR2 YYEEEE. V lost 4 bases and J lost 6; bases outside the gene matches: 6.

The gene calls are TRBV13 and TRBJ2-7; 11 bases are a match to TRBD2. V was pared by 0 bases and J by 3 bases, with 4 bases of the junction left unmatched. The CDR3 spans 16 residues. Germline assignment: CDR1 PRHDT and CDR2 FYEKMQ (reference sequence). CDR3 in amino acids: CASSLGLAGGNYEQYF. DNA for the CDR3: TGTGCCAGCAGCTTAGGTTTAGCGGGAGGGAACTACGAGCAGTACTTC. The whole variable domain, filled in from reference TRBV13 and TRBJ2-7, reads AAGVIQSPRHLIKEKRETATLKCYPIPRHDTVYWYQQGPGQDPQFLISFYEKMQSDKGSIPDRFSAQQFSDYHSELNMSSLELGDSALYFCASSLGLAGGNYEQYFGPGTRLTVT.

This clone was observed a single time. This sequence joins TRBV28 and TRBJ2-1, with 10 positions matching TRBD2. From germline, CDR1 is MDHEN and CDR2 SYDVKM. The CDR3 spans 14 residues. Trimming took 3 bases from V and 7 from J; bases not matched to a gene: 3. The CDR3 DNA reads as TGTGCCAGCAGTTTTGAGCGGGAGGGGAATGAGCAGTTCTTC. It yields the protein CASSFEREGNEQFF.

V and J are TRBV30 and TRBJ1-3; D call uncertain. The V gene lost 7 bases and the J gene lost 6 bases, with 19 bases spanning the gap. CDR3 length: 14 amino acids. Germline V gene sequence: CDR1 GTSNPN, CDR2 SVGIG (reference sequence). The CDR3 DNA is TGTGCCTCGGAACGAGGTGAAATCACAAACACCATATATTTT. Translation: CASERGEITNTIYF.

The V and J genes are TRBV7-9 and TRBJ2-1; TRBD2 matches at 11 bases. Germline V gene data show CDR1 as SEHNR and CDR2 as FQNEAQ (reference sequence). This CDR3 contains 17 residues. The V segment lost 1 base and the J segment 0 bases; nucleotides outside the gene matches: 2. CDR3 in DNA: TGTGCCAGCAGCTTAGAAACTAGCGGGGGCTCCTACAATGAGCAGTTCTTC. It translates to CASSLETSGGSYNEQFF.